This TCR beta chain came from a study of identifying expanded T cells in peripheral blood. Overall study results and limits: Two-week clone count variance significantly increased as total template count grew.

During the collection period, no donor immune events like infections were recorded. In the case of this clone: Its antigen remains unidentified.

This table comes from immunoSEQ multiplex PCR, and its TCRdb copy is limited to in-frame clones, with some not included. This table has about 58,000 clones, about nine tenths appearing once. Sequencing was carried out using blood. This TCR came from a person between 18 and 70 years old in good health.

This chain's CDR3 is CASSQQGQGWGGANVLTF. The CDR3 DNA reads TGTGCCAGCAGTCAGCAGGGACAGGGGTGGGGCGGGGCCAACGTCCTGACTTTC. The chain links TRBV28 to TRBJ2-6; 10 nucleotides match TRBD1. J gave up 4 bases and V 5 bases, and 11 bases lay outside the gene matches. This CDR3 comprises 18 residues. Per the germline V gene, CDR1 is MDHEN and CDR2 is SYDVKM.